The 14 T cell receptor beta chains below were found in one sample sequenced in a study of shared clonotypes between healthy human individuals. Terminally differentiated effector memory CD45RA+ cells were excluded from the naive CD8 cells, which were CD45RO-negative and positively selected for CCR7. This table comes from immunoSEQ multiplex PCR, and its TCRdb copy is limited to in-frame clones, with some not included. The profile shows hundreds of thousands of clones, under 95% of them singletons. Sequenced sample: naive CD8+ T cells sorted from blood. The receptors originated from a man younger than 40 in good health.

J is TRBJ2-7 and V is TRBV7-9, with 7 bases that match TRBD2. The germline CDR1 and CDR2 sequences are SEHNR and FQNEAQ (reference sequence). Losses at the gene ends were 1 base for V and 3 bases for J; bases not matched to a gene: 9. The CDR3 contains 16 residues. CDR3 region: CASSLEGSGSFYEQYF. The DNA of the CDR3 is TGTGCCAGCAGCTTAGAAGGTAGCGGGTCCTTCTACGAGCAGTACTTC.

This clone showed up just a few times. The CDR3 protein is CASRGQHYEQYF. CDR3 DNA: TGTGCCAGCAGGGGACAGCACTACGAGCAGTACTTC. The chain couples TRBV6-5 to TRBJ2-7; TRBD1 aligns across 7 bases. The germline gives CDR1 MNHEY, CDR2 SVGAGI. V lost 6 bases, J lost 3 bases, and 2 bases stayed unmatched. The CDR3 is 12 amino acids.

For this clone: The sample carries other DNA sequences with the same CDR3. The chain carries TRBV6-1 and TRBJ1-1; D perhaps matches TRBD1 (6 bases). From germline, CDR1 is MNHNS and CDR2 SASEGT. This CDR3 is 15 amino acids long. Trimming shortened V by 0 bases and J by 0 bases, and 8 bases separated the two germline ends. CDR3: CASSEAQGLNTEAFF. DNA of the CDR3: TGTGCCAGCAGTGAAGCACAGGGTTTGAACACTGAAGCTTTCTTT.

V and J are TRBV18 and TRBJ2-5; 10 positions match TRBD1. The CDR3 is made up of 15 amino acids. V shed 8 bases and J 4 bases; nucleotides not matched to a gene: 10. CDR1 KGHSH and CDR2 LQKENI come from the germline V gene. CDR3 coding DNA: TGTGCCAGCGTACGCGACAGGGGGCAGGGAGAGACCCAGTACTTC. Translated, it gives CASVRDRGQGETQYF.

The chain carries TRBV5-1 and TRBJ2-1; 10 bases align to TRBD2. Germline V gene lookup returns CDR1 SGHRS and CDR2 YFSETQ. The CDR3 is made up of 14 amino acids. V was clipped by 5 bases and J by 7 bases; unmatched bases: 6. CDR3 coding DNA: TGCGCCAGCAGTCCTAGCGGGAGTCATAATGAGCAGTTCTTC. Its translation is CASSPSGSHNEQFF. The full variable domain, completed using reference TRBV5-1 and TRBJ2-1, is KAGVTQTPRYLIKTRGQQVTLSCSPISGHRSVSWYQQTPGQGLQFLFEYFSETQRNKGNFPGRFSGRQFSNSRSEMNVSTLELGDSALYLCASSPSGSHNEQFFGPGTRLTVL.

The chain couples TRBV11-2 to TRBJ2-1, with a possible D match to TRBD2 (6 bases). The V end lost 7 bases, the J end lost 0 bases, and 16 bases lay between the germline ends. CDR3 length: 16 amino acids. Per the germline V gene, CDR1 is SGHAT and CDR2 is FQNNGV. The CDR3 region is CASKPAARGSYNEQFF. CDR3 sequence (DNA): TGTGCCAGCAAACCTGCGGCGCGGGGCTCCTACAATGAGCAGTTCTTC.

The chain carries TRBV28 and TRBJ1-1; a weak D match, TRBD1 (6 bases). V was clipped by 1 base and J by 2 bases, with 11 bases between them. This CDR3 contains 15 residues. Per the germline V gene, CDR1 is MDHEN and CDR2 is SYDVKM. The CDR3 DNA sequence: TGTGCCAGCAGTTTATTTCCAGGGGAAAACACTGAAGCTTTCTTT. Translating it yields CASSLFPGENTEAFF.

In regard to this clone: The sample holds other DNA sequences that translate to the same CDR3. The rearrangement links TRBV4-1 to TRBJ2-1; D not resolved. The V and J ends lost 5 bases and 1 base respectively, with 6 bases between them. Germline assignment: CDR1 MGHRA and CDR2 YSYEKL. The CDR3 is made up of 13 amino acids. The CDR3 bases are TGCGCCAGCAGCTCCGGGTCCTACAATGAGCAGTTCTTC. Translation: CASSSGSYNEQFF.

The V call is TRBV6-6, the J call TRBJ2-1; TRBD2 agrees at 13 bases. Germline loops: CDR1 MNHNY, CDR2 SVGAGI (reference sequence). V lost 6 bases, J lost 10 bases, and 12 bases stayed unmatched. The CDR3 is 16 amino acids. For the CDR3, the DNA is TGTGCCAGCAGCCGGACTAGCGGGAGCTCTATAGGCGAGCAGTTCTTC. Its translation: CASSRTSGSSIGEQFF.

The V call is TRBV7-9, the J call TRBJ2-7, with 9 bases aligning to TRBD1. V was clipped by 5 bases and J by 1 base; unmatched bases: 6. The CDR3 covers 15 residues. Looked up from germline, CDR1 is SEHNR and CDR2 is FQNEAQ (reference sequence). The CDR3 loop reads CASSQQGAPSYEQYF. In DNA, the CDR3 is TGTGCCAGCAGCCAACAGGGGGCCCCATCCTACGAGCAGTACTTC.

CDR3 sequence (DNA): TGTGCCAGCAGTCCCAGCACAGCCCCGGACGGCTACACCTTC. It yields the protein CASSPSTAPDGYTF. V usage is TRBV7-2 and J usage is TRBJ1-2; unclear D gene. Germline loops: CDR1 SGHTA, CDR2 FQGNSA. The V gene lost 6 bases and the J gene lost 8 bases, with 19 bases spanning the gap. The CDR3 length is 14 residues. Combining the CDR3 with reference TRBV7-2 and TRBJ1-2 gives the whole variable domain GAGVSQSPSNKVTEKGKDVELRCDPISGHTALYWYRQSLGQGLEFLIYFQGNSAPDKSGLPSDRFSAERTGGSVSTLTIQRTQQEDSAVYLCASSPSTAPDGYTFGSGTRLTVV.

V is TRBV27 and J is TRBJ1-4; weak D call: TRBD1 (5 bases). Germline V gene sequence: CDR1 MNHEY, CDR2 SMNVEV (reference sequence). CDR3 length: 14 amino acids. V lost 0 bases to trimming and J lost 6 bases, with 8 bases between them. For the CDR3, the DNA is TGTGCCAGCAGTTTATCGGGGCCAGATGAAAAACTGTTTTTT. Translation gives CASSLSGPDEKLFF.

This chain connects TRBV18 to TRBJ1-3; TRBD1 matches 7 bases. This CDR3 is built from 15 residues. V lost 0 bases and J lost 9; bases outside the gene matches: 8. Per the germline V gene, CDR1 is KGHSH and CDR2 is LQKENI. CDR3 region: CASSPPQGQTSTIYF. Written as DNA, the CDR3 is TGTGCCAGCTCACCACCCCAGGGACAGACGTCCACCATATATTTT.

The V and J genes are TRBV10-3 and TRBJ1-3; a possible D gene is TRBD1 (5 bases). This CDR3 spans 13 amino acids. The V end was cut by 11 bases, the J end by 0 bases, with 11 bases between. The germline V gene encodes CDR1 ENHRY and CDR2 SYGVKD. CDR3 DNA: TGTGCCGCCCAGACAGACTCTGGAAACACCATATATTTT. Encoded protein: CAAQTDSGNTIYF.